The clone carrying this T cell receptor beta chain was picked up a small number of times. The antigen remains unidentified. These data come from a study of T cells after yellow fever vaccination. Study-level results: Contaminants from the bulk population, in the form of abundant clonotypes, could be found in FACS-sorted repertoires.

MiXCR was run by TCRdb on the 5' RACE reads, yielding one entry per CDR3 protein. The sample shows 500,000 to 650,000 distinct CDR3 sequences, 9% to 15% of them seen only once. Sequencing was performed on PBMCs, taken on the day of the yellow fever booster vaccination. The clonotype originates from a man aged 30-40 years who received the YFV17D yellow fever vaccine.

In DNA, the CDR3 is TGTGCCAGCAATTCGTATCCTGGGAACACTGAAGCTTTCTTT. It codes for CASNSYPGNTEAFF. The chain carries TRBV25-1 and TRBJ1-1, with no clear D. Germline V gene lookup returns CDR1 MGHDK and CDR2 SYGVNS. The CDR3 totals 14 residues. Trimming cost V 7 bases and J 1 base, with 13 bases left between them.